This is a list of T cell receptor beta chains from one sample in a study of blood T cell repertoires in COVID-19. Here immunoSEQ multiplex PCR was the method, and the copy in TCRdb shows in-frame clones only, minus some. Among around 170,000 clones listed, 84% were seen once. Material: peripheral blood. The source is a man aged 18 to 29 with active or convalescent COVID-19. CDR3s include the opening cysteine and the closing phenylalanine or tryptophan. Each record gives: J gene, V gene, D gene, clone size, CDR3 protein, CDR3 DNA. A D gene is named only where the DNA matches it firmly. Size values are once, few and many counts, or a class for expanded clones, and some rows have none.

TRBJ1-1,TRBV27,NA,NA,CASSSVRAEAFF,TGTGCCAGCAGTTCCGTCCGGGCTGAAGCTTTCTTT
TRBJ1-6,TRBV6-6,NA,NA,CASSFNNNSPLHF,TGTGCCAGCAGTTTTAATAATAATTCACCCCTCCACTTT
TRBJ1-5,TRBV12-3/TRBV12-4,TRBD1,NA,CASRTGNQPQHF,TGTGCCAGCAGGACAGGGAATCAGCCCCAGCATTTT
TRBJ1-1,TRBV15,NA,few,CATSRDWGAGGAEAFF,TGTGCCACCAGCAGAGATTGGGGGGCGGGGGGCGCTGAAGCTTTCTTT
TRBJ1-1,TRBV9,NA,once,CASSPWGGENTEAFF,TGTGCCAGCAGCCCCTGGGGGGGTGAGAACACTGAAGCTTTCTTT
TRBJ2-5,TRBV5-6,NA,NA,CASSLEEGVTETQYF,TGTGCCAGCAGCTTGGAGGAGGGAGTCACAGAGACCCAGTACTTC
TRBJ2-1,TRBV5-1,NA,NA,CASSPVTGSYNEQFF,TGCGCCAGCAGCCCAGTCACAGGGAGTTACAATGAGCAGTTCTTC
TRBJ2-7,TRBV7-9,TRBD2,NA,CASSFRSSGSSEQYF,TGTGCCAGCAGCTTTAGGTCCAGCGGGAGTAGCGAGCAGTACTTC
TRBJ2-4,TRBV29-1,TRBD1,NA,CSVAYRGGGKNIQYF,TGCAGCGTAGCCTACAGGGGCGGAGGCAAAAACATTCAGTACTTC
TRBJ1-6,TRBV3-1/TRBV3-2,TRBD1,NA,CASSPGTGNSPLHF,TGTGCCAGCAGCCCTGGGACAGGGAATTCACCCCTCCACTTT
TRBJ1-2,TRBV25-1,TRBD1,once,CASSEGGSGQGGYTF,TGTGCCAGCAGTGAAGGCGGGTCGGGACAGGGTGGCTACACCTTC
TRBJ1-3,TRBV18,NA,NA,CASSPGSQDTIYF,TGTGCCAGCTCACCAGGGAGTCAGGACACCATATATTTT
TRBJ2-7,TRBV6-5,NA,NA,CASSQRLRGEQYF,TGTGCCAGCAGCCAACGGCTTAGGGGGGAGCAGTACTTC
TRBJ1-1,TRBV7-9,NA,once,CASRPFTGYNTEAFF,TGTGCCAGCAGACCATTCACAGGTTATAACACTGAAGCTTTCTTT
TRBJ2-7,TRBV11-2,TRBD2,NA,CASSLLAGSKEQYF,TGTGCCAGCAGCTTACTAGCGGGATCTAAGGAGCAGTACTTC
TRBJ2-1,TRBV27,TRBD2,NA,CASSPRGGRIRRNEQFF,TGTGCCAGCAGTCCTCGGGGGGGCCGAATCAGAAGGAATGAGCAGTTCTTC
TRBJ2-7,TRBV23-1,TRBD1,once,CASSQYRDRGYEQYF,TGCGCCAGCAGTCAATATCGGGACAGGGGTTACGAGCAGTACTTC
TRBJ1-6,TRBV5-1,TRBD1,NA,CASSPLGTGQSISPLHF,TGCGCCAGCAGCCCCCTGGGGACAGGCCAATCAATTTCACCCCTCCACTTT
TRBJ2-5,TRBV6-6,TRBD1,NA,CASSYWTGKETQYF,TGTGCCAGCAGTTACTGGACAGGGAAAGAGACCCAGTACTTC
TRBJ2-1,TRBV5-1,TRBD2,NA,CASSVEGASGGGEQFF,TGCGCCAGCAGCGTGGAAGGGGCTAGCGGGGGAGGTGAGCAGTTCTTC
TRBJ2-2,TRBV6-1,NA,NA,CASSEIPSANTGELFF,TGTGCCAGCAGTGAAATACCTAGCGCTAACACCGGGGAGCTGTTTTTT
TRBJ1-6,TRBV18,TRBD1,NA,CASSPRGQGYSPLHF,TGTGCCAGCTCACCACGGGGACAGGGTTATTCACCCCTCCACTTT
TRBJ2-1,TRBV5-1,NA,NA,CASSLAGGNSYNEQFF,TGCGCCAGCAGCTTGGCAGGGGGGAACTCCTACAATGAGCAGTTCTTC
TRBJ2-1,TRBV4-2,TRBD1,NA,CASSQPGQGINEQFF,TGTGCCAGCAGCCAACCGGGACAGGGAATTAATGAGCAGTTCTTC
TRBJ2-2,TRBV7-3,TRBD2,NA,CASSLIGTGTSGTAGELFF,TGTGCCAGCAGCTTAATAGGGACTGGGACTAGCGGGACAGCCGGGGAGCTGTTTTTT
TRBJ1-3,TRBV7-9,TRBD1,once,CASRPGTDSGNTIYF,TGTGCCAGCAGGCCTGGGACAGACTCTGGAAACACCATATATTTT
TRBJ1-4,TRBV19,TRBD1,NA,CASSGRDSATNEKLFF,TGTGCCAGTAGTGGCCGGGACAGTGCAACTAATGAAAAACTGTTTTTT
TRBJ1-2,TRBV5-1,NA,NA,CASSLFSGYGYTF,TGCGCCAGCAGCTTGTTTTCCGGTTATGGCTACACCTTC
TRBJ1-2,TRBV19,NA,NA,CASSSQTGSFNGYTF,TGTGCCAGTAGCTCCCAGACCGGGAGCTTTAATGGCTACACCTTC
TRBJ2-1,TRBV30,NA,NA,CAWSGVYNEQFF,TGTGCCTGGAGTGGAGTCTACAATGAGCAGTTCTTC
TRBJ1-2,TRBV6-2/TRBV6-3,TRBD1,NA,CASSTLDRGGDGYTF,TGTGCCAGCAGTACGCTGGACAGGGGGGGAGATGGCTACACCTTC